This T cell receptor beta chain was captured by sequencing in a study of identifying expanded T cells in peripheral blood. Study-wide results and caveats: Clone count variance between approximately 2-week samples rose with total template count. Technical replicates showed around 1.1 changed clones; two weeks approximately 16; four weeks 19.

During the collection period, no donor immune events like infections were recorded. The data were produced by immunoSEQ multiplex PCR, yet TCRdb's version contains in-frame clones alone and is incomplete. The sample lists tens of thousands of clones; over 80% were seen once. Regarding this clone: Its antigen is unidentified.

The CDR3 covers 16 residues. Germline V gene sequence: CDR1 LNHDA, CDR2 SQIVND (reference sequence). V was clipped by 1 base and J by 2 bases; unmatched bases: 3. The chain recombines TRBV19 with TRBJ2-1, with TRBD2 identical over 9 bases. This sequence originates from a person between 18 and 75 years old in good health. The specimen sequenced was blood. DNA for the CDR3: TGTGCCAGTAGTATAGCGGGCGGGGGGGCCTACAATGAGCAGTTCTTC. It is translated as CASSIAGGGAYNEQFF.